Shown below are 30 T cell receptor beta chains from a single sample sequenced in a study of T-cell reconstitution after alpha-beta-depleted transplantation in children. Preparation of the TCRbeta library involved a method that used unique molecular identifiers. TCRdb ran MiXCR on the PCR reads and lists one entry per CDR3 protein. Of about 600,000 distinct CDR3 sequences in the sample, 10% to 15% were seen once. Sequencing used PBMCs, mostly from graft donor cells, obtained 360 days after TCRalphabeta/CD19-depleted stem cell transplant. These receptors all come from a male patient younger than 18 who had a stem cell transplant for acute myeloid leukemia, so the T cells may come from the graft donor.

The chain uses TRBV19 and TRBJ1-1, with unresolved D. Trimming removed 1 base from V and 0 bases from J, with 6 bases in between. CDR1 and CDR2 from the germline V gene are LNHDA and SQIVND (reference sequence). CDR3 length equals 14 residues. For the CDR3, the DNA is TGTGCCAGTAGTATAGGACGGCTGAACACTGAAGCTTTCTTT. This encodes CASSIGRLNTEAFF.

The rearrangement joins TRBV20-1 to TRBJ2-1; D is possibly TRBD2 (7 bases). Trimming took off 4 bases at V and 12 bases at J, with 22 bases between the two ends. Germline V CDR1 and CDR2: DFQATT, SNEGSKA (reference sequence). The CDR3 has 14 amino acids. CDR3 residues: CSATRTRGGMSQFF. The DNA for the CDR3 is TGCAGTGCTACCAGGACTAGGGGGGGAATGTCGCAGTTCTTC.

The sample holds a few counts of this clonotype. The chain recombines TRBV18 with TRBJ1-3; D gene ambiguous. With 3 bases removed from V and 0 bases from J, the gap between germline ends came to 12 bases. Germline V gene sequence: CDR1 KGHSH, CDR2 LQKENI. The CDR3 covers 16 residues. DNA of the CDR3: TGTGCCAGCTCACCTTTCCGACGGAGCTCTGGAAACACCATATATTTT. It encodes CASSPFRRSSGNTIYF.

The J gene is TRBJ2-7, the V gene TRBV7-3; D might be TRBD1 (6 bases). The CDR3 totals 15 residues. Per germline, CDR1 SGHTA and CDR2 FQGTGA. The V end was cut by 1 base, the J end by 6 bases, with 16 bases between. The CDR3 sequence is CASSLMGQGIGEQYF. CDR3 DNA: TGTGCCAGCAGCTTAATGGGTCAGGGGATCGGCGAGCAGTACTTC.

This clonotype was detected ten times or more. The chain has TRBV28 and TRBJ2-7; D could derive from TRBD1 or TRBD2 (5 bases each). CDR3 length: 12 amino acids. V lost 6 bases, J lost 6 bases, and 12 bases lay in between. CDR1 MDHEN and CDR2 SYDVKM come from the germline V gene. CDR3 residues: CASSPGPVEQYF. In nucleotides, the CDR3 is TGTGCCAGCAGCCCGGGGCCTGTCGAGCAGTACTTC.

The CDR3 coding sequence is TGTGCCATGGGCTTGGGGCACGGACTAGCGGGAATCCACAATGAGCAGTTCTTC. This gives the protein CAMGLGHGLAGIHNEQFF. The chain recombines TRBV5-3 with TRBJ2-1, with 12 positions matching TRBD2. TRBV5-3 is designated an ORF whose function remains uncertain. The CDR3 has 18 amino acids. V dropped 9 bases and J dropped 5; count of bases not matched to a gene: 18.

This clonotype was seen more than once but under ten times. The J gene is TRBJ1-2, the V gene TRBV29-1; tentatively, D is TRBD1 (5 bases). Trimming removed 4 bases from V and 6 bases from J, with 9 bases in between. Germline V lookup: CDR1 SQVTM, CDR2 ANQGSEA. This CDR3 region has 11 residues. CDR3 amino acids: CSVGGVDGYTF. The CDR3 nucleotides read TGCAGCGTTGGAGGGGTTGATGGCTACACCTTC.

V is TRBV7-9 and J is TRBJ1-1; D unresolved. Germline CDR1 SEHNR, CDR2 FQNEAQ (reference sequence). Trimming pared 5 bases from V and 4 bases from J, leaving 17 bases between. This CDR3 is 15 amino acids long. The CDR3 here is CASSQGRGVGTEAFF. CDR3 DNA sequence: TGTGCCAGCAGCCAAGGTCGGGGAGTTGGCACTGAAGCTTTCTTT.

This clonotype was seen a few times. This sequence joins TRBV29-1 and TRBJ2-5, with 15 bases identical to TRBD2. J lost 5 bases, V lost 4 bases, and 8 bases had no gene match. CDR1 and CDR2 (germline): SQVTM, ANQGSEA. The CDR3 is made up of 16 amino acids. CDR3 DNA: TGCAGCGTTGGGCGCGGGACTAGCGGGAGGCGGGAGACCCAGTACTTC. Protein product: CSVGRGTSGRRETQYF.

V usage is TRBV6-1 and J usage is TRBJ2-7; 7 nucleotides match TRBD1. The CDR3 is 12 residues long. Germline assignment: CDR1 MNHNS and CDR2 SASEGT. Unmatched junction bases numbered 5, after V lost 6 bases and J lost 6 bases. This CDR3 reads CASSTGAREQYF. The CDR3 DNA sequence: TGTGCCAGCAGCACAGGGGCTCGCGAGCAGTACTTC.

This clonotype was seen a few times. The chain joins TRBV5-5 to TRBJ2-1, with TRBD2 matching 7 bases. J was trimmed by 10 bases and V by 3 bases; bases with no gene match: 7. From germline, CDR1 is SGHKS and CDR2 YYEKEE (reference sequence). This CDR3 comprises 13 residues. CDR3 residues: CASSWDGLGEQFF. The CDR3 nucleotides read TGTGCCAGCAGCTGGGATGGACTAGGCGAGCAGTTCTTC. The entire variable domain, with the rest obtained from reference TRBV5-5 and TRBJ2-1, is as follows: DAGVTQSPTHLIKTRGQQVTLRCSPISGHKSVSWYQQVLGQGPQFIFQYYEKEERGRGNFPDRFSARQFPNYSSELNVNALLLGDSALYLCASSWDGLGEQFFGPGTRLTVL.

V is TRBV20-1 and J is TRBJ2-3; TRBD1 aligns across 8 bases. V trimming: 3 bases; J trimming: 2 bases; junction bases outside the gene matches: 7. CDR1 and CDR2 from the germline V gene are DFQATT and SNEGSKA (reference sequence). The CDR3 totals 15 residues. CDR3 loop: CSASPGTGATDTQYF. The CDR3 coding sequence is TGCAGTGCTAGCCCCGGGACAGGAGCCACAGATACGCAGTATTTT.

The chain employs TRBV5-1 and TRBJ2-3, with a tentative D call TRBD2 (6 bases). Germline V CDR1 and CDR2: SGHRS, YFSETQ. The CDR3 length is 17 residues. Trimming removed 0 bases from V and 0 bases from J, with 14 bases in between. Here the CDR3 reads CASSLVAGLASTDTQYF. CDR3 DNA sequence: TGCGCCAGCAGCTTGGTGGCGGGGCTAGCGAGCACAGATACGCAGTATTTT.

The rearrangement uses TRBV24-1 and TRBJ2-2, with 10 nucleotides matching TRBD2. The CDR3 spans 17 residues. The V segment lost 0 bases and the J segment 0 bases; nucleotides outside the gene matches: 0. Germline CDR1 reads KGHDR; CDR2 reads SFDVKD. CDR3: CATSDLGTSANTGELFF. In DNA form, the CDR3 reads TGTGCCACCAGTGATTTGGGGACTAGCGCGAACACCGGGGAGCTGTTTTTT.

The chain carries TRBV29-1 and TRBJ1-1, with D possibly TRBD1 on 5 matching bases. Trimming removed 6 bases from V and 1 base from J, with 15 bases in between. Germline values: CDR1 SQVTM, CDR2 ANQGSEA. This CDR3 has 14 amino acids. CDR3 loop: CSVGIRGGNTEAFF. CDR3 nucleotides: TGCAGCGTCGGTATTAGGGGAGGGAACACTGAAGCTTTCTTT.

At least ten counts were recorded for this clonotype. The rearrangement uses TRBV27 and TRBJ2-1, with 13 bases lining up with TRBD2. This CDR3 region has 18 residues. V lost 3 bases to trimming and J lost 5 bases; unmatched junction nucleotides: 10. Germline V gene sequence: CDR1 MNHEY, CDR2 SMNVEV (reference sequence). This chain's CDR3 is CASSFGLAGVGRDNEQFF. As DNA, the CDR3 is TGTGCCAGCAGTTTCGGACTAGCGGGAGTGGGGAGGGACAATGAGCAGTTCTTC.

Only a few counts were recorded for this clonotype. The chain couples TRBV28 to TRBJ2-4; D unresolved. The length of the CDR3 is 12 residues. Per the germline V gene, CDR1 is MDHEN and CDR2 is SYDVKM. V was trimmed by 3 bases and J by 6 bases, leaving 6 bases between them. This chain's CDR3 is CASSFNSNIQYF. The CDR3, as DNA: TGTGCCAGCAGTTTTAACTCAAACATTCAGTACTTC.

The rearrangement uses TRBV18 and TRBJ2-7, with D hard to call. Trimming shortened V by 5 bases and J by 0 bases, and 8 bases separated the two germline ends. Germline V lookup: CDR1 KGHSH, CDR2 LQKENI. The length of the CDR3 is 13 residues. The CDR3 is CASSGVHSYEQYV. The DNA of the CDR3 is TGTGCCAGCTCAGGAGTCCACTCCTACGAGCAGTACGTC.

This clonotype has at least ten counts. The chain links TRBV6-2 or TRBV6-3 to TRBJ2-7; TRBD1 is a possible D gene (5 bases). In germline, CDR1 is MNHEY, CDR2 SVGEGT. CDR3 length equals 16 residues. Trimming took off 4 bases at V and 2 bases at J, with 18 bases between the two ends. DNA for the CDR3: TGTGCCAGCAGTTCCGGGTTTCGGCAGGGAACCTACGAGCAGTACTTC. It specifies CASSSGFRQGTYEQYF.

This clonotype was detected ten times or more. The rearrangement links TRBV12-3 or TRBV12-4 to TRBJ2-7; 9 bases map to TRBD1. Losses at the gene ends were 3 bases for V and 6 bases for J; bases not matched to a gene: 6. The length of the CDR3 is 14 residues. CDR3 nucleotide sequence: TGTGCCAGCAGTTTCCGGGACAGGGCCTCCGAGCAGTACTTC. Amino acids: CASSFRDRASEQYF.

The rearrangement joins TRBV10-3 to TRBJ2-1; the D gene is possibly TRBD1 (6 bases). The length of the CDR3 is 14 residues. V lost 6 bases and J lost 6, with 15 bases in between. In germline, CDR1 is ENHRY, CDR2 SYGVKD. This chain's CDR3 is CAISIDPGVNEQFF. The CDR3 coding sequence is TGTGCCATCAGCATCGACCCAGGGGTCAATGAGCAGTTCTTC.

The CDR3 sequence is CASTKDVYYNEQFF. DNA of the CDR3: TGTGCCAGCACCAAGGATGTGTATTACAATGAGCAGTTCTTC. This rearrangement joins TRBV6-1 to TRBJ2-1; D is uncertain. The V gene's germline CDR1 is MNHNS and CDR2 SASEGT. The length of the CDR3 is 14 residues. The V end lost 7 bases, the J end lost 4 bases, and 14 bases lay between the germline ends.

Only a few counts were recorded for this clonotype. The chain uses TRBV20-1 and TRBJ2-5; TRBD1 matches 7 bases. After removal of 0 bases from V and 5 bases from J, the junction contained 15 bases not matched to a gene. Germline V gives CDR1 DFQATT, CDR2 SNEGSKA (reference sequence). The CDR3 has 17 amino acids. The CDR3 DNA follows: TGCAGTGCTAGAGATTTATGGACAGGCGCCTACGGGGAGACCCAGTACTTC. Amino acid sequence: CSARDLWTGAYGETQYF.

Comments on this clonotype: One junction end does not reproduce the germline sequence, and a read error may be involved. J is TRBJ2-7 and V is TRBV29-1; D is possibly TRBD2 (6 bases). The CDR3 is made up of 17 amino acids. Germline V gene lookup returns CDR1 SQVTM and CDR2 ANQGSEA. The CDR3 DNA sequence: TGCAGCGTAGAAGGGCAGCACGGGGGATCTGATGGCCCCGAGCAGTACTTC. This encodes CSVEGQHGGSDGPEQYF.

This clonotype has just a few counts. This sequence joins TRBV6-4 and TRBJ2-7, with 16 bases fitting TRBD2. The V and J ends lost 6 bases and 12 bases, in that order; junction bases with no gene match: 11. The CDR3 extends over 15 amino acids. Germline-derived CDR1 and CDR2 are MRHNA and SNTAGT. The chain's CDR3 is CASRETEGLAGGSYF. The CDR3 bases are TGTGCCAGCAGGGAGACGGAGGGACTAGCGGGAGGGTCGTACTTC.

This clonotype was observed at least ten times. The chain links TRBV6-1 to TRBJ2-2; the match to TRBD1 covers 9 bases. The germline V gene encodes CDR1 MNHNS and CDR2 SASEGT. Losses at the gene ends were 3 bases for V and 4 bases for J; bases not matched to a gene: 6. CDR3 length equals 16 residues. The CDR3 nucleotides are TGTGCCAGCAGTGACTACAGGGGGCAAAGCACCGGGGAGCTGTTTTTT. Its translation is CASSDYRGQSTGELFF.

This clonotype turned up a few times. The V and J genes are TRBV9 and TRBJ1-6; 8 bases align to TRBD1. The CDR3 has 15 residues. V dropped 3 bases and J dropped 5; count of bases not matched to a gene: 4. CDR1 is SGDLS, CDR2 YYNGEE, per germline. The CDR3 DNA reads TGTGCCAGCAGCGGAGGGGACAGGCATAATTCACCCCTCCACTTT. It translates to CASSGGDRHNSPLHF.

This clonotype was observed at least ten times. V and J are TRBV20-1 and TRBJ2-7; 8 nucleotides align to TRBD1. The CDR3 extends over 14 amino acids. J gave up 5 bases and V 6 bases, and 12 bases lay outside the gene matches. In germline, CDR1 is DFQATT, CDR2 SNEGSKA (reference sequence). Here the CDR3 DNA reads TGCAGTGCCTGGACAGGGTACCCCTTCGACGAGCAGTACTTC. Its translation is CSAWTGYPFDEQYF.

V is TRBV7-9 and J is TRBJ1-5; D gene ambiguous. Germline CDR1 is SEHNR and CDR2 is FQNEAQ (reference sequence). V lost 1 base and J 4 bases, leaving 5 bases between the germline ends. CDR3 size: 13 residues. In DNA form, the CDR3 reads TGTGCCAGCAGCTTAGGTAAAAATCAGCCCCAGCATTTT. It yields the protein CASSLGKNQPQHF. Complete variable domain (other parts from reference TRBV7-9 and TRBJ1-5): DTGVSQNPRHKITKRGQNVTFRCDPISEHNRLYWYRQTLGQGPEFLTYFQNEAQLEKSRLLSDRFSAERPKGSFSTLEIQRTEQGDSAMYLCASSLGKNQPQHFGDGTRLSIL.

This clonotype was seen a few times. The V gene is TRBV6-5, the J gene TRBJ2-2; 10 nucleotides agree with TRBD2. The ends lost 0 bases at V and 6 bases at J; junction bases unmatched: 7. Germline values: CDR1 MNHEY, CDR2 SVGAGI. This CDR3 region has 17 residues. CDR3 in amino acids: CASSYSLASGSPGELFF. As DNA, the CDR3 is TGTGCCAGCAGTTACTCTTTGGCTAGCGGGAGTCCCGGGGAGCTGTTTTTT.